Given below is one TCR beta chain in context. Other nucleotide sequences in the sample specify the same CDR3. This entry comes from a study of blood T cell repertoires in COVID-19. Study details: Specimens from acute and convalescent COVID-19 originated in the United States, Italy and Spain. PBMCs, B-cell-depleted T cells, or T cells were the source of the cDNA or gDNA that made up the material.

This CDR3 is built from 12 residues. The V and J ends lost 6 bases and 4 bases respectively, with 9 bases between them. CDR1 is MNHEY, CDR2 SVGEGT, per germline. Authors' processing steps: It was from reference gene primer amplification that nucleated cell counts were estimated. Method: immunoSEQ multiplex PCR; TCRdb's copy keeps in-frame clones and lacks some. V and J calls and clone size are given by that table; D and trimming were obtained from the DNA. The sample records a few hundred thousand clones, around nine tenths being singletons. The specimen sequenced was peripheral blood. The TCR comes from a woman in her forties who had recovered from COVID-19. The rearrangement links TRBV6-2 or TRBV6-3 to TRBJ1-2, with D maybe TRBD1 (5 bases). The CDR3 sequence: CASSHGGYGYTF. CDR3 nucleotide sequence: TGTGCCAGCAGCCACGGGGGCTATGGCTACACCTTC.